These T cell receptor beta chains were read from a single sample in a study of cytomegalovirus exposure and HLA in healthy donors. Method: immunoSEQ multiplex PCR; TCRdb's copy keeps in-frame clones and lacks some. The repertoire has fewer than 150,000 clones, roughly 80% of them found once; the top ten carry about 1.3%. The sample comprised PBMCs. These receptors all stem from a man aged 50 to 60 in good health and CMV-seronegative. CDR3s include the opening cysteine and the closing phenylalanine or tryptophan. The D gene is left open where the match is weak. Some rows mark clone size as missing; the rest say once, few, many or name a class of expanded clone.

>TRBV6-5|-|-|TRBJ1-2
CASSPYGGDNYGYTF
TGTGCCAGCAGTCCTTACGGGGGGGACAACTATGGCTACACCTTC
>TRBV4-3|medium-sized|-|TRBJ2-1
CASSQDPGHGNEQFF
TGCGCCAGCAGCCAAGATCCAGGGCACGGCAATGAGCAGTTCTTC
>TRBV6-5|few|-|TRBJ1-1
CAVLRGNTEAFF
TGTGCCGTTCTCAGGGGAAACACTGAAGCTTTCTTT
>TRBV29-1|-|TRBD1|TRBJ1-1
CSAVRRQGPCEAFF
TGCAGCGCCGTAAGACGACAGGGGCCGTGTGAAGCTTTCTTT
>TRBV18|few|-|TRBJ1-5
CASSLSGGVNQPQHF
TGTGCCAGCTCACTCTCGGGGGGAGTCAATCAGCCCCAGCATTTT
>TRBV11-2|-|-|TRBJ2-7
CASSLVVLALGGGGEQYF
TGTGCCAGCAGCTTAGTCGTGCTGGCGTTGGGGGGTGGTGGGGAGCAGTACTTC
>TRBV5-8|-|-|TRBJ2-7
CASSLVLAQRYF
TGTGCCAGCAGCTTGGTTCTGGCTCAACGATACTTC
>TRBV5-1|-|TRBD2|TRBJ2-7
CASKQNLAGANEQYF
TGCGCCAGCAAACAGAATCTAGCGGGAGCCAACGAGCAGTACTTC
>TRBV19|-|-|TRBJ2-3
CASRQAGDTQYF
TGTGCCAGTAGACAAGCAGGGGATACACAGTATTTT
>TRBV19|few|TRBD2|TRBJ2-1
CASSTIAGSSYNEQFF
TGTGCCAGTAGTACTATAGCGGGGAGCTCCTACAATGAGCAGTTCTTC
>TRBV7-7|-|TRBD1|TRBJ2-2
CASSLGGQGTGELFF
TGTGCTAGCAGCTTAGGTGGACAGGGGACCGGGGAGCTGTTTTTT
>TRBV2|-|-|TRBJ2-1
CASSYLGLSYNEQFF
TGTGCCAGCAGTTATCTGGGACTCTCCTACAATGAGCAGTTCTTC
>TRBV29-1|-|TRBD2|TRBJ2-3
CSAGQGPSGRNTQYF
TGCAGCGCTGGACAGGGCCCTAGCGGGAGGAATACGCAGTATTTT
>TRBV4-3|-|-|TRBJ1-4
CASSQDFVGRNFGEKLFF
TGCGCCAGCAGCCAAGATTTCGTGGGCCGGAATTTTGGTGAAAAACTGTTTTTT
>TRBV7-8|-|-|TRBJ1-1
CASSLTGIAFF
TGTGCCAGCAGCCTTACAGGAATCGCTTTCTTT
>TRBV5-8|-|TRBD2|TRBJ2-1
CASNRLAGGNEQFF
TGTGCCAGCAACAGGCTAGCGGGAGGCAATGAGCAGTTCTTC
>TRBV9|-|TRBD1|TRBJ2-7
CASSATDRGEQYF
TGTGCCAGCAGCGCAACGGACAGGGGCGAGCAGTACTTC
>TRBV2|-|TRBD1|TRBJ2-7
CASSVKDRGNYEQYF
TGTGCCAGCAGTGTAAAGGACAGGGGGAACTACGAGCAGTACTTC
>TRBV5-4|few|TRBD2|TRBJ2-1
CASSLEAGAGEQFF
TGTGCCAGCAGCTTGGAGGCGGGAGCAGGTGAGCAGTTCTTC
>TRBV25-1|once|-|TRBJ2-1
CASSLVSGFRYNEQFF
TGTGCCAGCAGTTTAGTATCCGGGTTCCGTTACAATGAGCAGTTCTTC
>TRBV20-1|-|-|TRBJ2-7
CSARAAYEQYF
TGCAGTGCTAGAGCTGCCTACGAGCAGTACTTC
>TRBV28|-|-|TRBJ2-3
CASSLMGDEDTQYF
TGTGCCAGCAGTTTAATGGGAGATGAAGATACGCAGTATTTT
>TRBV28|few|-|TRBJ1-3
CASSLFGGRRLPTGNTIYF
TGTGCCAGCAGTTTATTCGGGGGACGGAGACTTCCTACTGGAAACACCATATATTTT
>TRBV14|-|TRBD1|TRBJ1-2
CASSLRTGNYGYTF
TGTGCCAGCAGCCTCAGGACAGGGAACTATGGCTACACCTTC
>TRBV9|-|TRBD2|TRBJ2-1
CASSTSGSSYNEQFF
TGTGCCAGCAGCACAAGCGGGAGCTCCTACAATGAGCAGTTCTTC
>TRBV6-1|-|-|TRBJ1-1
CASSEAQGFAAFF
TGTGCCAGCAGTGAAGCTCAGGGGTTCGCGGCTTTCTTT
>TRBV5-6|-|-|TRBJ1-2
CASSLASGYTF
TGTGCCAGCAGCCTGGCCTCTGGCTACACCTTC
>TRBV10-3|-|TRBD2|TRBJ2-2
CAISAAGVYGELFF
TGTGCCATCAGTGCAGCGGGAGTTTACGGGGAGCTGTTTTTT